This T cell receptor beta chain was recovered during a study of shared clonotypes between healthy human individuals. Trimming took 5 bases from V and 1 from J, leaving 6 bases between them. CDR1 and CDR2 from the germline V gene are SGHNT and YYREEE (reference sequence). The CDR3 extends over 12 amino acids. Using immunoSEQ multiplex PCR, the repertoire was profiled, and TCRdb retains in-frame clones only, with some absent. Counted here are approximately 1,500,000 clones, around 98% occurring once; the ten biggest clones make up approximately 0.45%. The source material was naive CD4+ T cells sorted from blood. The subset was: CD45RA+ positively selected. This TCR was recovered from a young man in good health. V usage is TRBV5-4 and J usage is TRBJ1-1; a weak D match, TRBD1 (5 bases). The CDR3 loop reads CASRDRNTEAFF. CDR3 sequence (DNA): TGTGCCAGCAGAGACAGGAACACTGAAGCTTTCTTT.